This paragraph covers one TCR beta chain sequence. V lost 0 bases to trimming and J lost 8 bases; unmatched junction nucleotides: 5. CDR1 and CDR2 from the germline V gene are SGHDN and FVKESK. The CDR3 is made up of 14 amino acids. This sample is part of a study of T cell responses to AZD1222 COVID-19 vaccine. Produced via immunoSEQ multiplex PCR; TCRdb's table is partial and in-frame only. Among roughly 77,000 clones, roughly 90% were seen once, and the ten largest hold roughly 4.5%. This sequence was found in an adult who received the AZD1222 COVID-19 vaccine. The chain employs TRBV14 and TRBJ1-2; 8 bases line up with TRBD1. The sample consisted of peripheral blood, taken 28 days after the second AZD1222 dose. In DNA form, the CDR3 reads TGTGCCAGCAGCCAAGAACTACAGGGGGTCGGCTACACCTTC. It encodes CASSQELQGVGYTF. The full variable domain, completed using reference TRBV14 and TRBJ1-2, is EAGVTQFPSHSVIEKGQTVTLRCDPISGHDNLYWYRRVMGKEIKFLLHFVKESKQDESGMPNNRFLAERTGGTYSTLKVQPAELEDSGVYFCASSQELQGVGYTFGSGTRLTVV.